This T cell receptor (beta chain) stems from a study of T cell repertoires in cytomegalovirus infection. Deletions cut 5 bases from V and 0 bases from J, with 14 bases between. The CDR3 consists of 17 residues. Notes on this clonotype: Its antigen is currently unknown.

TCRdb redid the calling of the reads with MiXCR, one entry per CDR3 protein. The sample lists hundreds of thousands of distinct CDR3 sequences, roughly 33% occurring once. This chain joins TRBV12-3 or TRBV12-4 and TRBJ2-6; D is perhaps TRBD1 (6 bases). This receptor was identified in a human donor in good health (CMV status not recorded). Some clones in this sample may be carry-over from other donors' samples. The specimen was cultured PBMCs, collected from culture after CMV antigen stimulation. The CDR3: CASSPRKGGSGANVLTF. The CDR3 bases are TGTGCCAGCAGTCCTCGGAAAGGGGGCTCTGGGGCCAACGTCCTGACTTTC.